Below are 16 T cell receptor beta chains sequenced from a single sample in a study of cytomegalovirus exposure and HLA in healthy donors. Amplification used 60 Vbeta primers and 13 Jbeta primers. The method was immunoSEQ multiplex PCR; TCRdb's version includes in-frame clones alone and lacks a portion of them. The data hold 250,000 to 350,000 clones, with 86% observed a single time. The sample consisted of PBMCs. Source of these receptors: a man aged 40-55 years in good health and CMV-seropositive.

The chain uses TRBV28 and TRBJ2-7, with 7 bases lining up with TRBD2. From germline, CDR1 is MDHEN and CDR2 SYDVKM. The trim removed 3 bases at V and 4 bases at J, leaving 18 bases unmatched. The CDR3 extends over 18 amino acids. CDR3 amino acids: CASSFPPVEAGLTYEQYF. As DNA, the CDR3 is TGTGCCAGCAGTTTCCCCCCAGTGGAAGCGGGACTTACGTACGAGCAGTACTTC.

The chain has TRBV6-4 and TRBJ2-1, with 7 nucleotides matching TRBD2. CDR1 and CDR2 from the germline V gene are MRHNA and SNTAGT. V shed 5 bases and J 4 bases; nucleotides not matched to a gene: 5. The CDR3 spans 14 residues. CDR3 nucleotide sequence: TGTGCCAGCAGTCCGGGGACTACTTACAATGAGCAGTTCTTC. As protein: CASSPGTTYNEQFF.

The chain combines TRBV29-1 with TRBJ2-7; 12 nucleotides match TRBD1. Germline V gene lookup returns CDR1 SQVTM and CDR2 ANQGSEA. The trim removed 4 bases at V and 5 bases at J, leaving 9 bases unmatched. The CDR3 loop spans 15 amino acids. CDR3 residues: CSVGVGTGGIHEQYF. CDR3 in DNA: TGCAGCGTTGGGGTGGGGACAGGGGGCATCCACGAGCAGTACTTC.

The chain couples TRBV6-6 to TRBJ1-2, with D maybe TRBD1 (5 bases). The germline V gene encodes CDR1 MNHNY and CDR2 SVGAGI (reference sequence). The CDR3 totals 15 residues. Between the trimmed V and J ends, which lost 7 bases and 4 bases, there was a span of 19 bases. DNA for the CDR3: TGTGCCAGCACCCCGGGAGCCACCGGGGGCTATGGCTACACCTTC. Translation gives CASTPGATGGYGYTF.

The chain joins TRBV19 to TRBJ2-7; 9 bases line up with TRBD2. CDR1 is LNHDA and CDR2 is SQIVND in the germline V gene (reference sequence). V lost 10 bases, J lost 5 bases, and 12 bases stayed unmatched. The CDR3 totals 14 residues. CDR3 bases: TGTGCCACTAGGCTTAGCGGGAGTCGCCACGAGCAGTACTTC. Translating it yields CATRLSGSRHEQYF.

The chain combines TRBV25-1 with TRBJ2-5; 10 bases line up with TRBD2. Germline V gene data show CDR1 as MGHDK and CDR2 as SYGVNS. V lost 1 base, J lost 1 base, and 3 bases stayed unmatched. The CDR3 loop spans 16 amino acids. As DNA, the CDR3 is TGTGCCAGCAGTGAATCCAGCGGGAGGGGCCAAGAGACCCAGTACTTC. It translates to CASSESSGRGQETQYF.

CDR3 DNA sequence: TGTGCCAGCAGCCGATTTACAGGGAGCACTGAAGCTTTCTTT. Translating gives CASSRFTGSTEAFF. V is TRBV7-2 and J is TRBJ1-1; possible D gene TRBD1, 6 bases. The CDR3 has 14 residues. Germline CDR1 is SGHTA and CDR2 is FQGNSA. The V gene lost 5 bases and the J gene lost 4 bases, with 14 bases spanning the gap.

The chain uses TRBV14 and TRBJ2-7; 7 nucleotides match TRBD2. J gave up 0 bases and V 0 bases, and 5 bases lay outside the gene matches. CDR1 SGHDN and CDR2 FVKESK come from the germline V gene. The CDR3 has 16 residues. The CDR3 bases are TGTGCCAGCAGCCAAGATGGGGGGGGAGACTCCTACGAGCAGTACTTC. It specifies CASSQDGGGDSYEQYF.

V and J are TRBV23-1 and TRBJ2-5, with D tentatively TRBD2 (5 bases). TRBV23-1 is marked as an open reading frame, function uncertain. This CDR3 is built from 16 residues. The germline V and J ends were trimmed by 4 bases and 2 bases, with 17 bases remaining between them. The CDR3 loop is CASSPRRFKKQETQYF. Here the CDR3 DNA reads TGCGCCAGCAGTCCCCGGAGGTTCAAAAAACAAGAGACCCAGTACTTC.

The gene calls are TRBV5-4 and TRBJ2-7, with 9 positions matching TRBD1. Germline V lookup: CDR1 SGHNT, CDR2 YYREEE (reference sequence). CDR3 size: 14 residues. Trimming at V came to 4 bases and at J to 4 bases, leaving 6 bases not matched to a gene. CDR3 bases: TGTGCCAGCAGCGCCGGGACAGGGATGTACGAGCAGTACTTC. As protein: CASSAGTGMYEQYF. Full variable domain (rest looked up from reference TRBV5-4 and TRBJ2-7): ETGVTQSPTHLIKTRGQQVTLRCSSQSGHNTVSWYQQALGQGPQFIFQYYREEENGRGNFPPRFSGLQFPNYSSELNVNALELDDSALYLCASSAGTGMYEQYFGPGTRLTVT.

V is TRBV7-9 and J is TRBJ1-2; D uncertain. The CDR3 runs to 13 residues. Germline lookup yields CDR1 SEHNR and CDR2 FQNEAQ (reference sequence). Trimming took off 5 bases at V and 2 bases at J, with 9 bases between the two ends. The CDR3 coding sequence is TGTGCCAGCAGCCTTGACGGGAACTATGGCTACACCTTC. Its translation: CASSLDGNYGYTF.

This rearrangement joins TRBV6-5 to TRBJ2-1; TRBD2 matches 7 bases. This CDR3 has 15 residues. The germline V gene has CDR1 MNHEY and CDR2 SVGAGI. V gave up 2 bases and J gave up 5 bases; unmatched junction bases: 6. Here the CDR3 DNA reads TGTGCCAGCAGTTACGTTCGCGGGAGAAACAATGAGCAGTTCTTC. Amino acids: CASSYVRGRNNEQFF.

The chain is built from TRBV6-6 and TRBJ2-5; 15 positions agree with TRBD2. V lost 5 bases, J lost 5 bases, and 6 bases stayed unmatched. The V gene's germline CDR1 is MNHNY and CDR2 SVGAGI (reference sequence). This CDR3 region has 16 residues. CDR3 protein: CASSKGLAGGEETQYF. The CDR3 nucleotides are TGTGCCAGCAGTAAGGGACTAGCGGGAGGTGAGGAGACCCAGTACTTC.

This chain links TRBV10-2 with TRBJ2-7; D call uncertain. V was cut by 3 bases and J by 1 base, with 7 bases left in between. Germline V gene lookup returns CDR1 WSHSY and CDR2 SAAADI. The CDR3 has 13 residues. This CDR3 reads CASSEPESYEQYF. CDR3 in DNA: TGCGCCAGCAGTGAACCAGAATCCTACGAGCAGTACTTC.

This clone was detected only once. This sequence joins TRBV7-2 and TRBJ2-3; D gene unclear. There are 12 residues in the CDR3. V shed 0 bases and J shed 12 bases, with 10 bases lying between them. The germline gives CDR1 SGHTA, CDR2 FQGNSA. CDR3 in amino acids: CASSLAEGVQYF. CDR3 coding DNA: TGTGCCAGCAGCTTAGCGGAAGGAGTTCAGTATTTT. Together with reference TRBV7-2 and TRBJ2-3, the CDR3 gives the full variable domain: GAGVSQSPSNKVTEKGKDVELRCDPISGHTALYWYRQSLGQGLEFLIYFQGNSAPDKSGLPSDRFSAERTGGSVSTLTIQRTQQEDSAVYLCASSLAEGVQYFGPGTRLTVL.

The chain couples TRBV5-8 to TRBJ1-2; 10 positions agree with TRBD1. The CDR3 length is 16 residues. The germline gives CDR1 SGHTS, CDR2 YDEGEE. The trim removed 1 base at V and 5 bases at J, leaving 8 bases unmatched. The chain's CDR3 is CASSLRWTGGGYGYTF. Written as DNA, the CDR3 is TGTGCCAGCAGCTTGCGATGGACAGGGGGTGGGTATGGCTACACCTTC.